Sequencing of this T cell receptor (beta chain) was carried out in a study of T cells in Graves' hyperthyroidism and ophthalmopathy. Reasons for excluding patients were uncontrolled infection, other autoimmune disease, pregnancy or lactation. TCR beta CDR3 regions were amplified from RNA transcripts. RT-PCR in the first round (using the HTBI primer set) targeted the TCR CDR3. TCRdb recomputed calls from the multiplex PCR reads with MiXCR, one row per CDR3 protein. The sample includes fewer than 350,000 distinct CDR3 sequences, around 18% of them seen just once. This clonotype has at least ten counts. The clonotype comes from a woman in her 40s with Graves' ophthalmopathy. Sequenced input: blood.

The CDR3 sequence: CASSFGTGGNNEKLFF. Written as DNA, the CDR3 is TGTGCCAGCAGCTTCGGGACAGGGGGGAATAATGAAAAACTGTTTTTT. This chain uses TRBV11-2 with TRBJ1-4; TRBD1 agrees at 11 bases. The germline V gene has CDR1 SGHAT and CDR2 FQNNGV. The CDR3 is 16 residues long. J gave up 4 bases and V 3 bases, and 4 bases lay outside the gene matches.